This T cell receptor (beta chain) was observed in a study of blood T cell repertoires in COVID-19. Study background: From T cells, B-cell-depleted T cells, or PBMCs came the material, which was cDNA or gDNA.

Study processing details: For nucleated cells, counts were estimated from reference gene primer amplification. Using immunoSEQ multiplex PCR, the repertoire was profiled, and TCRdb retains in-frame clones only, with some absent. The DNA was the basis for D and trimming; V, J and clone size are from that table. The sample carries around 140,000 clones, roughly 80% recorded once. There are 13 residues in the CDR3. CDR1 and CDR2 from the germline V gene are SNHLY and FYNNEI. The V and J ends lost 8 bases and 6 bases respectively, with 16 bases between them. The sample comprised peripheral blood. This chain joins TRBV2 and TRBJ1-1; the D is unclear. The receptor was isolated from a man between 70 and 80 years old who had recovered from COVID-19. The CDR3 sequence is CASCPTRPAEAFF. CDR3 in DNA: TGTGCCAGCTGCCCTACCCGCCCGGCTGAAGCTTTCTTT.